One sample yielded the 32 T cell receptor beta chains listed below, sequenced in a study of blood T cell repertoires in COVID-19. Method: immunoSEQ multiplex PCR; TCRdb's copy keeps in-frame clones and lacks some. Among over 100,000 clones listed, 82% were seen once. The sample comprised peripheral blood. The receptors were gathered from a man aged 65-85 years with acute or convalescent COVID-19.

This chain uses TRBV21-1 with TRBJ1-2; the listed D gene, TRBD1, was not tested against the DNA. TRBV21-1 is described as a pseudogene. This CDR3 has 19 amino acids. The CDR3 bases are TGTGCCAGCAGCAATTACAAAAGCCGGGACAGGGATTATTTGTACGGCTACACCTTC. Its protein is CASSNYKSRDRDYLYGYTF.

The chain uses TRBV6-6 and TRBJ1-2; TRBD1 aligns across 8 bases. The CDR3 sequence is 14 residues long. The germline V gene encodes CDR1 MNHNY and CDR2 SVGAGI (reference sequence). J lost 8 bases, V lost 6 bases, and 11 bases had no gene match. CDR3 sequence reads: CASRTRTGNEGYTF. The CDR3 bases are TGTGCCAGCAGAACGAGGACAGGGAACGAGGGCTACACCTTC.

V gene TRBV28 combines with J gene TRBJ2-1; D uncertain. Looked up from germline, CDR1 is MDHEN and CDR2 is SYDVKM. V lost 6 bases and J lost 7, with 10 bases in between. This CDR3 region has 12 residues. DNA of the CDR3: TGTGCCAGCAGGCTCACTTGGAATGAGCAGTTCTTC. Its protein is CASRLTWNEQFF.

The J gene is TRBJ1-1, the V gene TRBV11-1; 7 nucleotides match TRBD1. V gave up 7 bases and J gave up 2 bases; unmatched junction bases: 7. The CDR3 length is 14 residues. Germline CDR1 is SGHAT and CDR2 is FQDESV (reference sequence). The CDR3 DNA is TGTGCCAGCAAACACCAGGGGGATAACACTGAAGCTTTCTTT. Protein sequence: CASKHQGDNTEAFF.

The J gene is TRBJ1-1, the V gene TRBV6-5; D remains unclear. This CDR3 has 13 amino acids. Per germline, CDR1 MNHEY and CDR2 SVGAGI. The DNA for the CDR3 is TGTGCTGGGAGGCCAGGCATGAACACTGAAGCTTTCTTT. Translating it yields CAGRPGMNTEAFF.

In its sample, this clone was seen a few times. The chain combines TRBV28 with TRBJ1-5; D gene ambiguous. Germline values: CDR1 MDHEN, CDR2 SYDVKM. CDR3 length: 15 amino acids. The V and J ends lost 7 bases and 7 bases respectively, with 20 bases between them. This CDR3 is CASTSRVGARQPQHF. The CDR3 DNA sequence: TGTGCCAGCACGAGTCGGGTCGGCGCAAGGCAGCCCCAGCATTTT.

With regard to this clone: One end of the junction fails to match germline, which may point to a read error. The V gene is TRBV20-1, the J gene TRBJ2-1; D is perhaps TRBD1 (5 bases). This CDR3 is 8 amino acids long. Germline V gives CDR1 DFQATT, CDR2 SNEGSKA (reference sequence). The CDR3 DNA is TGCAGTGTCAGGTGGGGCATCTTC. The encoded protein is CSVRWGIF.

This chain connects TRBV19 to TRBJ2-7, with D hard to call. CDR1 and CDR2 from the germline V gene are LNHDA and SQIVND (reference sequence). V lost 3 bases and J lost 0, with 9 bases in between. The CDR3 is 14 residues long. CDR3 protein: CASSIQRDSYEQYF. The CDR3 bases are TGTGCCAGTAGTATTCAGCGAGACTCCTACGAGCAGTACTTC.

This chain joins TRBV9 and TRBJ1-6; 10 nucleotides agree with TRBD1. Germline loops: CDR1 SGDLS, CDR2 YYNGEE. Losses at the gene ends were 3 bases for V and 10 bases for J; bases not matched to a gene: 7. There are 15 residues in the CDR3. CDR3 region: CASSAAGTGVSPLHF. The CDR3 region has the DNA TGTGCCAGCAGCGCGGCCGGGACAGGGGTATCACCCCTCCACTTT.

The gene calls are TRBV5-1 and TRBJ2-7, with 11 bases aligning to TRBD2. Germline V gives CDR1 SGHRS, CDR2 YFSETQ. The CDR3 extends over 16 amino acids. With 4 bases clipped from V and 4 bases from J, the junction kept 10 bases outside the gene matches. This chain's CDR3 is CASSRTSGSATYEQYF. DNA for the CDR3: TGCGCCAGCAGCCGGACTAGCGGGTCGGCCACATACGAGCAGTACTTC.

The V call is TRBV11-2, the J call TRBJ1-2; no firm D call. Germline lookup yields CDR1 SGHAT and CDR2 FQNNGV. The CDR3 is made up of 15 amino acids. Trimming removed 4 bases from V and 4 bases from J, with 16 bases in between. The chain's CDR3 is CASSSLRAEGYGYTF. CDR3 bases: TGTGCCAGCAGCTCCCTGAGGGCGGAGGGCTATGGCTACACCTTC.

The chain couples TRBV7-8 to TRBJ1-6, with 8 positions matching TRBD1. After removal of 0 bases from V and 10 bases from J, the junction contained 5 bases not matched to a gene. The germline V gene has CDR1 SGHVS and CDR2 FQNEAQ. The CDR3 loop spans 15 amino acids. The CDR3: CASSLAATGVSPLHF. The CDR3, as DNA: TGTGCCAGCAGCTTAGCGGCGACAGGGGTCTCACCCCTCCACTTT.

The chain is built from TRBV6-5 and TRBJ1-4, with 10 positions matching TRBD1. The junction had 7 bases not matched to a gene; V was cut back by 8 bases and J by 7 bases. The CDR3 extends over 14 amino acids. Germline loops: CDR1 MNHEY, CDR2 SVGAGI. CDR3 sequence: CASQRDRGGEKLFF. The CDR3 coding sequence is TGTGCCAGCCAGCGGGACAGGGGTGGTGAAAAACTGTTTTTT.

This clone was observed a few times. Other nucleotide sequences from this sample produce the same CDR3. The chain carries TRBV30 and TRBJ1-1, with D unresolved. Trimming stripped 1 base from V and 1 base from J, with 7 bases between. The V gene's germline CDR1 is GTSNPN and CDR2 SVGIG (reference sequence). The CDR3 consists of 13 residues. CDR3 residues: CAWSGRENTEAFF. CDR3 nucleotides: TGTGCCTGGAGTGGGAGGGAGAACACTGAAGCTTTCTTT.

The chain recombines TRBV5-8 with TRBJ1-6; no clear D gene. CDR3 size: 16 residues. Germline V lookup: CDR1 SGHTS, CDR2 YDEGEE. Trimming took 3 bases from V and 1 from J, leaving 11 bases between them. This chain's CDR3 is CASSYNLFSYNSPLHF. DNA of the CDR3: TGTGCCAGCAGCTATAATCTCTTTTCCTATAATTCACCCCTCCACTTT.

V usage is TRBV15 and J usage is TRBJ2-3; possibly TRBD2 for D (6 bases). Germline CDR1 is LNHNV and CDR2 is YYDKDF (reference sequence). Deletions cut 0 bases from V and 1 base from J, with 11 bases between. The CDR3 loop spans 16 amino acids. The CDR3 bases are TGTGCCACCAGCAGAGATCGGGCGGGGCGCACAGATACGCAGTATTTT. This encodes CATSRDRAGRTDTQYF.

This chain joins TRBV6-6 and TRBJ2-1; TRBD1 matches 7 bases. Trimming at V came to 0 bases and at J to 5 bases, leaving 4 bases not matched to a gene. Germline V gene lookup returns CDR1 MNHNY and CDR2 SVGAGI (reference sequence). The CDR3 has 15 amino acids. CDR3 in amino acids: CASSYSETGNNEQFF. DNA of the CDR3: TGTGCCAGCAGTTACTCGGAGACAGGGAACAATGAGCAGTTCTTC.

The chain carries TRBV29-1 and TRBJ1-5; possibly TRBD1 for D (5 bases). Germline CDR1 is SQVTM and CDR2 is ANQGSEA. The CDR3 has 13 amino acids. The germline V and J ends were trimmed by 4 bases and 0 bases, with 7 bases remaining between them. The chain's CDR3 is CSVGGNSNQPQHF. CDR3 bases: TGCAGCGTTGGGGGCAATAGCAATCAGCCCCAGCATTTT.

The chain is built from TRBV3-1 (or the pseudogene TRBV3-2) and TRBJ1-2; a weak D match, TRBD1 (5 bases). The CDR3 has 15 amino acids. Germline V gene sequence: CDR1 LGHDT, CDR2 YNNKEL (reference sequence). V dropped 1 base and J dropped 1 base, with 10 bases sitting between them. Here the CDR3 reads CASSQVAQVNYGYTF. The CDR3 nucleotides read TGTGCCAGCAGCCAAGTAGCACAGGTTAACTATGGCTACACCTTC.

The J gene is TRBJ1-5, the V gene TRBV2; D is possibly TRBD1 (6 bases). V dropped 6 bases and J dropped 3 bases, with 15 bases sitting between them. The CDR3 is 15 amino acids. Germline CDR1 is SNHLY and CDR2 is FYNNEI. CDR3 nucleotides: TGTGCCAGCAGGGAACGGGACACCGACAATCAGCCCCAGCATTTT. Translation: CASRERDTDNQPQHF.

This clone was seen a handful of times. V is TRBV20-1 and J is TRBJ2-5, with TRBD1 matching over 9 bases. The CDR3 is made up of 13 amino acids. After removal of 3 bases from V and 4 bases from J, the junction contained 3 bases not matched to a gene. Germline V gene sequence: CDR1 DFQATT, CDR2 SNEGSKA (reference sequence). CDR3 amino acids: CSASGDRAETQYF. In DNA form, the CDR3 reads TGCAGTGCTAGTGGGGACAGGGCAGAGACCCAGTACTTC.

The V and J genes are TRBV18 and TRBJ1-5; TRBD1 aligns across 7 bases. From germline, CDR1 is KGHSH and CDR2 LQKENI. The V and J ends lost 6 bases and 10 bases, in that order; junction bases with no gene match: 6. There are 12 residues in the CDR3. This CDR3 is CASSPRQGPQHF. CDR3 bases: TGTGCCAGCTCGCCTCGACAGGGTCCCCAGCATTTT.

The rearrangement joins TRBV2 to TRBJ2-7; D not resolved. The CDR3 totals 13 residues. From germline, CDR1 is SNHLY and CDR2 FYNNEI. Trimming took off 3 bases at V and 4 bases at J, with 10 bases between the two ends. CDR3 DNA: TGTGCCAGCAGTGACGGAGTTAGGTACGAGCAGTACTTC. Protein: CASSDGVRYEQYF.

The chain employs TRBV19 and TRBJ1-3; D remains unclear. The CDR3 is 15 amino acids. The V and J ends lost 5 bases and 0 bases respectively, with 11 bases between them. Germline CDR1 and CDR2: LNHDA and SQIVND (reference sequence). The chain's CDR3 is CASSPGGVSGNTIYF. The CDR3 region has the DNA TGTGCCAGTAGTCCCGGCGGCGTCTCTGGAAACACCATATATTTT.

This chain links TRBV5-6 with TRBJ2-5; perhaps TRBD1 as D (6 bases). The CDR3 runs 16 residues. CDR1 is SGHDT and CDR2 is YYEEEE in the germline V gene. Between the trimmed V and J ends, which lost 0 bases and 3 bases, there was a span of 15 bases. The CDR3 nucleotides are TGTGCCAGCAGCTTGGTACGACAGGACGAAAAAGAGACCCAGTACTTC. The encoded protein is CASSLVRQDEKETQYF.

The V call is TRBV19, the J call TRBJ1-4; D gene uncertain. The CDR3 spans 15 residues. The germline V gene has CDR1 LNHDA and CDR2 SQIVND (reference sequence). V dropped 6 bases and J dropped 4 bases, with 15 bases sitting between them. The CDR3, as DNA: TGTGCCAGTAGCATTACTACAACCCGTAATGAAAAACTGTTTTTT. As protein: CASSITTTRNEKLFF.

This clone was counted only a few times. This sequence joins TRBV9 and TRBJ1-5; D is undetermined. Germline V gene data show CDR1 as SGDLS and CDR2 as YYNGEE. CDR3 size: 15 residues. With 0 bases removed from V and 3 bases from J, the gap between germline ends came to 10 bases. The CDR3 bases are TGTGCCAGCAGCGTAGGTGGGAGAGTCAATCAGCCCCAGCATTTT. This encodes CASSVGGRVNQPQHF.

The chain is built from TRBV4-1 and TRBJ2-5, with 11 bases aligning to TRBD1. Germline V lookup: CDR1 MGHRA, CDR2 YSYEKL. The CDR3 extends over 16 amino acids. Trimming at V came to 4 bases and at J to 4 bases, leaving 8 bases not matched to a gene. For the CDR3, the DNA is TGCGCCAGCAGCCTTGGACAGGGGGCGACCGGAGAGACCCAGTACTTC. Its protein product is CASSLGQGATGETQYF.

The chain uses TRBV29-1 and TRBJ1-2, with TRBD1 identical over 9 bases. The junction had 5 bases not matched to a gene; V was cut back by 4 bases and J by 2 bases. Germline-derived CDR1 and CDR2 are SQVTM and ANQGSEA. The CDR3 has 14 residues. The DNA of the CDR3 is TGCAGCGTTGCACGCGGACAGGGGAACTATGGCTACACCTTC. This codes for CSVARGQGNYGYTF. Drawing the rest from reference TRBV29-1 and TRBJ1-2, the complete variable domain is SAVISQKPSRDICQRGTSLTIQCQVDSQVTMMFWYRQQPGQSLTLIATANQGSEATYESGFVIDKFPISRPNLTFSTLTVSNMSPEDSSIYLCSVARGQGNYGYTFGSGTRLTVV.

This clone was picked up a small number of times. V usage is TRBV5-4 and J usage is TRBJ2-7; 7 bases are a match to TRBD2. J gave up 1 base and V 4 bases, and 11 bases lay outside the gene matches. Germline V lookup: CDR1 SGHNT, CDR2 YYREEE (reference sequence). CDR3 length: 16 residues. The CDR3 protein is CASSTPTGGGSYEQYF. The CDR3, as DNA: TGTGCCAGCAGCACGCCCACTGGCGGGGGTTCCTACGAGCAGTACTTC.

This chain links TRBV29-1 with TRBJ1-4; 7 bases match TRBD1. V trimming: 5 bases; J trimming: 10 bases; junction bases outside the gene matches: 10. The germline V gene encodes CDR1 SQVTM and CDR2 ANQGSEA. The CDR3 runs 13 residues. CDR3 amino acids: CSVLDRDIGKLFF. The CDR3 DNA sequence: TGCAGCGTTCTTGACAGGGATATTGGAAAACTGTTTTTT. Filled out from reference TRBV29-1 and TRBJ1-4, the complete variable domain reads SAVISQKPSRDICQRGTSLTIQCQVDSQVTMMFWYRQQPGQSLTLIATANQGSEATYESGFVIDKFPISRPNLTFSTLTVSNMSPEDSSIYLCSVLDRDIGKLFFGSGTQLSVL.

In DNA form, the CDR3 reads TGTGCCAGCAGCCCATCCGGGACAGGGGGCAGGGAGCAGTACTTC. It codes for CASSPSGTGGREQYF. The genes are TRBV6-5 and TRBJ2-7; 12 nucleotides match TRBD1. Germline V gene data show CDR1 as MNHEY and CDR2 as SVGAGI. Trimming removed 6 bases from V and 7 bases from J; junction bases left unmatched: 10. The CDR3 has 15 amino acids.